This TCR beta chain is drawn from a study of blood T cells in healthy people across ages. The authors ran a second PCR of about 6 to 11 cycles using a sample-barcoded 5' primer and a J-beta primer mix. From the 5' RACE reads, TCRdb called clonotypes with MiXCR, one entry per CDR3 protein. The sample records 890,000 or so distinct CDR3 sequences, less than 80% being singletons. The sequenced material came from blood. The receptor was derived from a man in his thirties or forties in good health.

CDR3 sequence: CSVPTSGGLETQYF. The CDR3 bases are TGCAGTGTTCCGACTAGCGGGGGGTTGGAGACCCAGTACTTC. The chain employs TRBV20-1 and TRBJ2-5; 13 nucleotides line up with TRBD2. Losses at the gene ends were 7 bases for V and 5 bases for J; bases not matched to a gene: 7. The germline CDR1 and CDR2 sequences are DFQATT and SNEGSKA (reference sequence). The CDR3 has 14 residues.